These 16 T cell receptor delta chains came from one sample sequenced in a study of gamma-delta T cells after stem cell transplantation. TCRdb re-analyzed the RT-PCR reads via CATT. The sample holds 2,500 or so delta-chain clones, 3% to 3.5% seen once. The specimen was gamma-delta T cells. These receptors were collected from a human donor. It is not recorded whose cells these are; they may come from a transplant donor.

About this clone itself: This likely traces to a read error, being one base from a far larger clone. The chain couples TRDV2 to TRDJ1; 9 bases are shared with TRDD3. Germline-derived CDR1 and CDR2 are GEAIGNYY and EKD. Unmatched junction bases numbered 13, after V lost 5 bases and J lost 1 base. The CDR3 contains 17 residues. The CDR3 nucleotides are TGTGCCTGTGGCCCCGTACTGGGGGAACCTACCACCGATAAACTCATCTTT. This encodes CACGPVLGEPTTDKLIF.

V gene TRDV2 combines with J gene TRDJ1; 9 positions agree with TRDD3. This CDR3 comprises 19 residues. V gave up 3 bases and J gave up 1 base; unmatched junction bases: 17. Germline V gives CDR1 GEAIGNYY, CDR2 EKD. CDR3: CACDALRTGGRETTDKLIF. The DNA for the CDR3 is TGTGCCTGTGACGCCCTCCGTACTGGGGGAAGAGAGACCACCGATAAACTCATCTTT.

This clone was seen more than once but under ten times. This likely reflects a read error, since a far larger clone is one base away. This sample also contains other DNA sequences that code for the same CDR3. The chain is built from TRDV3 and TRDJ1; D gene ambiguous. CDR1 is TVYSNPD, CDR2 GDNSRS, per germline (reference sequence). V lost 5 bases to trimming and J lost 0 bases, with 16 bases between them. The CDR3 runs 14 residues. As DNA, the CDR3 is TGTGCCCTGGTACCCCCGCGGAACACCGATAAACTCATCTTT. Its protein is CALVPPRNTDKLIF.

This clone was recorded many times. The chain uses TRDV2 and TRDJ1; TRDD3 agrees at 12 bases. After removal of 2 bases from V and 3 bases from J, the junction contained 3 bases not matched to a gene. Germline V gives CDR1 GEAIGNYY, CDR2 EKD. This CDR3 region has 15 residues. CDR3 DNA sequence: TGTGCCTGTGACAGACTGGGGGATACTCCCGATAAACTCATCTTT. It yields the protein CACDRLGDTPDKLIF.

This clone showed up just a few times. The rearrangement joins TRDV1 to TRDJ1; TRDD2 agrees at 8 bases. After removal of 4 bases from V and 7 bases from J, the junction contained 23 bases not matched to a gene. There are 19 residues in the CDR3. Germline V gene sequence: CDR1 TSWWSYY, CDR2 QGS. The CDR3, as DNA: TGTGCTCTTGGGGTCCCGGCCTTCCTAAAGAATACTGGGACCTCTAAACTCATCTTT. This gives the protein CALGVPAFLKNTGTSKLIF.

With respect to this clone: A read error may explain this, as a much larger clone is one base away. The rearrangement joins TRDV1 to TRDJ1; TRDD3 matches 8 bases. The trim removed 8 bases at V and 4 bases at J, leaving 51 bases unmatched. The CDR3 length is 28 residues. Per germline, CDR1 TSWWSYY and CDR2 QGS. CDR3 sequence: CALSPSPRRRWWGIEWNPSRTSLDKLIF. CDR3 bases: TGTGCTCTTAGCCCCTCGCCTCGGAGGCGATGGTGGGGGATCGAATGGAACCCCTCCCGGACCTCCCTCGATAAACTCATCTTT.

A word on this clone: A far bigger clonotype differs at one base, so this is likely a read error. This CDR3 is also generated by other DNA sequences in the sample. The rearrangement links TRDV2 to TRDJ1; maybe TRDD3 (6 bases). The germline CDR1 and CDR2 sequences are GEAIGNYY and EKD. The CDR3 sequence is 23 residues long. The CDR3 sequence: CACDTIQSLGARGSGVYTDKLIF. The CDR3 DNA sequence: TGTGCCTGCGACACCATTCAAAGCCTTGGCGCCAGGGGTTCTGGGGTTTACACCGATAAACTCATCTTT.

V and J are TRDV1 and TRDJ1; TRDD3 matches 11 bases. The length of the CDR3 is 32 residues. Germline V gene sequence: CDR1 TSWWSYY, CDR2 QGS. V dropped 4 bases and J dropped 0; count of bases not matched to a gene: 52. CDR3 coding DNA: TGTGCTCTTGGGGTCCCTTTCCCTTCCCCCAAGCGACAACTGGGGGATATGTCCCTATTTACGTCCTCCTGGGACCACACCGATAAACTCATCTTT. The encoded protein is CALGVPFPSPKRQLGDMSLFTSSWDHTDKLIF.

Concerning this clone: The protein given by TCRdb reflects a much larger clone and differs at residue 10 from this DNA's translation, likely from a read error; the protein shown is the DNA's translation. The genes are TRDV2 and TRDJ1; TRDD2 might be the D (6 bases). The V and J ends lost 0 bases and 0 bases respectively, with 19 bases between them. Germline V lookup: CDR1 GEAIGNYY, CDR2 EKD. There are 18 residues in the CDR3. CDR3 region: CACDTVPPTESNTDKLIF. In DNA form, the CDR3 reads TGTGCCTGTGACACCGTTCCTCCTACCGAATCCAACACCGATAAACTCATCTTT.

By sample share, this clone is medium-sized (0.01 to 0.1%). A far larger clone is a single base away, which makes a read error likely. The chain recombines TRDV2 with TRDJ3; TRDD3 is a possible D gene (5 bases). CDR1 and CDR2 (germline): GEAIGNYY, EKD. The CDR3 has 20 residues. CDR3 coding DNA: TGTGCCTGTGACACCGCAGGGACGGGGAACGGCTCCCGGGACACCCGACAGATGTTTTTC. Its translation: CACDTAGTGNGSRDTRQMFF.

This clone occurred a few times. The protein recorded in TCRdb matches a much larger clone and deviates from this DNA's translation at residue 12, suggesting a read error; the protein here is obtained by translating the DNA. This rearrangement joins TRDV2 to TRDJ1; D call uncertain. V was cut by 1 base and J by 3 bases, with 20 bases left in between. The CDR3 is 17 amino acids. Germline CDR1 is GEAIGNYY and CDR2 is EKD. The CDR3 spells CACDTVGRGRDADKLIF. As DNA, the CDR3 is TGTGCCTGTGACACGGTTGGGAGAGGAAGGGACGCCGATAAACTCATCTTT.

Relative to its sample, this clone is large (0.1 to 1%). This chain connects TRDV2 to TRDJ1; 10 bases line up with TRDD3. Trimming cost V 3 bases and J 0 bases; bases outside gene matches: 12. Germline values: CDR1 GEAIGNYY, CDR2 EKD. The CDR3 totals 18 residues. CDR3 sequence (DNA): TGTGCCTGTGACTTGCTACTTACTGGGGGATCCTACACCGATAAACTCATCTTT. Translating it yields CACDLLLTGGSYTDKLIF.

The table lists this clone with a few counts. The TCRdb record carries a much larger clone's protein, which differs from this DNA's translation at residue 14; a read error is the likely cause, and the protein listed here is the DNA translation. The chain carries TRDV1 and TRDJ1; D is tentatively TRDD2 or TRDD3 (8 bases each). V was cut by 3 bases and J by 7 bases, with 33 bases left in between. Per the germline V gene, CDR1 is TSWWSYY and CDR2 is QGS. The CDR3 contains 20 residues. CDR3 protein: CALGDHCWLPTWGMPGKLIF. The CDR3 DNA sequence: TGTGCTCTTGGGGATCATTGTTGGCTTCCTACGTGGGGGATGCCTGGTAAACTCATCTTT.

This clone was seen only a few times. The chain recombines TRDV2 with TRDJ1; 13 bases map to TRDD3. From germline, CDR1 is GEAIGNYY and CDR2 EKD. CDR3 length equals 18 residues. V trimming: 3 bases; J trimming: 2 bases; junction bases outside the gene matches: 11. The CDR3 loop reads CACDPLLGDTRGTDKLIF. The CDR3 nucleotides read TGTGCCTGTGACCCGTTACTGGGGGATACGCGGGGGACCGATAAACTCATCTTT.

In the case of this clone: This sequence is one base from a far larger clone and is likely a read error. The rearrangement joins TRDV2 to TRDJ1, with 9 bases lining up with TRDD3. The CDR3 extends over 19 amino acids. From germline, CDR1 is GEAIGNYY and CDR2 EKD. V was pared by 0 bases and J by 0 bases, with 13 bases of the junction left unmatched. The CDR3 DNA reads as TGTGCCTGTGACACCGCCTCAACTGGGGGAACCCCGTACACCGATAAACTCATCTTT. Translation: CACDTASTGGTPYTDKLIF.

Judged by abundance, this clone is medium-sized. CDR3 nucleotide sequence: TGTGCCTGTGACACTGGGGACCAGAGAACCTGGGACACCCGACAGATGTTTTTC. This codes for CACDTGDQRTWDTRQMFF. J is TRDJ3 and V is TRDV2, with D perhaps TRDD3 (5 bases). The CDR3 is 18 residues long. In germline, CDR1 is GEAIGNYY, CDR2 EKD. V was clipped by 1 base and J by 2 bases, with 14 bases between them.